The rows below give T cell receptor beta chains drawn from one sample of a study of cytomegalovirus exposure and HLA in healthy donors. Sequencing used immunoSEQ multiplex PCR; TCRdb keeps in-frame clones, though not all of them. The data hold roughly 130,000 clones, with roughly 86% observed a single time. The source material was PBMCs. All receptors derive from a man under 40 in good health and CMV-seronegative. The CDR3 runs from the conserved cysteine through the conserved F or W. Each record gives: CDR3 protein, V gene, J gene.

cdr3_aa: CASSEGVEQYF
v_call: TRBV10-2
j_call: TRBJ2-7

cdr3_aa: CAWSSKRLGGGELFF
v_call: TRBV30
j_call: TRBJ2-2

cdr3_aa: CATSSGTGDNTGELFF
v_call: TRBV15
j_call: TRBJ2-2

cdr3_aa: CASSSLDRASGANVLTF
v_call: TRBV27
j_call: TRBJ2-6

cdr3_aa: CASSPGQGLLVEAFF
v_call: TRBV18
j_call: TRBJ1-1

cdr3_aa: CASSLSGSVGSEQFF
v_call: TRBV9
j_call: TRBJ2-1

cdr3_aa: CASSSGQGGTDTQYF
v_call: TRBV11-3
j_call: TRBJ2-3

cdr3_aa: CSVILGASYEQYF
v_call: TRBV29-1
j_call: TRBJ2-7

cdr3_aa: CASSRDYGYTF
v_call: TRBV6-6
j_call: TRBJ1-2

cdr3_aa: CASSLAVGPDYGYTF
v_call: TRBV7-2
j_call: TRBJ1-2

cdr3_aa: CASSLTGDGGYTF
v_call: TRBV5-6
j_call: TRBJ1-2

cdr3_aa: CASRTLVLEDGELFF
v_call: TRBV2
j_call: TRBJ2-2

cdr3_aa: CASDMNTEAFF
v_call: TRBV19
j_call: TRBJ1-1

cdr3_aa: CASSQVGANTEAFF
v_call: TRBV4-3
j_call: TRBJ1-1

cdr3_aa: CASSLQFSYNEQFF
v_call: TRBV5-1
j_call: TRBJ2-1

cdr3_aa: CASSLAGVTEAFF
v_call: TRBV7-2
j_call: TRBJ1-1

cdr3_aa: CASSLLRNSYEQYF
v_call: TRBV7-6
j_call: TRBJ2-7

cdr3_aa: CASSYTPLVTQYF
v_call: TRBV6-5
j_call: TRBJ2-5

cdr3_aa: CASRKGDANSNQPQHF
v_call: TRBV19
j_call: TRBJ1-5

cdr3_aa: CASSLALQETQYF
v_call: TRBV5-1
j_call: TRBJ2-5

cdr3_aa: CASSTGGNRYEQYF
v_call: TRBV19
j_call: TRBJ2-7

cdr3_aa: CSVEGQDPTYNEQFF
v_call: TRBV29-1
j_call: TRBJ2-1

cdr3_aa: CASSPGTTNTGELFF
v_call: TRBV2
j_call: TRBJ2-2

cdr3_aa: CASSVGGSPPAANIQYF
v_call: TRBV9
j_call: TRBJ2-4

cdr3_aa: CASSPLLNTGELFF
v_call: TRBV2
j_call: TRBJ2-2

cdr3_aa: CASSAGTAEETQYF
v_call: TRBV9
j_call: TRBJ2-5

cdr3_aa: CASSYQTGNTEAFF
v_call: TRBV7-8
j_call: TRBJ1-1

cdr3_aa: CASSRGTVDYEQYF
v_call: TRBV18
j_call: TRBJ2-7

cdr3_aa: CASSLTGSYNEQFF
v_call: TRBV5-4
j_call: TRBJ2-1

cdr3_aa: CSGRGWEDQETQYF
v_call: TRBV29-1
j_call: TRBJ2-5

cdr3_aa: CASSLAAGNTDTQYF
v_call: TRBV5-1
j_call: TRBJ2-3

cdr3_aa: CAGRQGPVANYGYTF
v_call: TRBV30
j_call: TRBJ1-2

cdr3_aa: CASRGRQGLNEQFF
v_call: TRBV19
j_call: TRBJ2-1

cdr3_aa: CASSFVAQGAYEQYF
v_call: TRBV7-2
j_call: TRBJ2-7

cdr3_aa: CASSLTREGYNEQFF
v_call: TRBV7-3
j_call: TRBJ2-1

cdr3_aa: CASGRQGRNTGELFF
v_call: TRBV6-1
j_call: TRBJ2-2

cdr3_aa: CASASSTWGGEQFF
v_call: TRBV6-4
j_call: TRBJ2-1

cdr3_aa: CASGDRKYSGANVLTF
v_call: TRBV2
j_call: TRBJ2-6

cdr3_aa: CASSLKAANYGYTF
v_call: TRBV18
j_call: TRBJ1-2